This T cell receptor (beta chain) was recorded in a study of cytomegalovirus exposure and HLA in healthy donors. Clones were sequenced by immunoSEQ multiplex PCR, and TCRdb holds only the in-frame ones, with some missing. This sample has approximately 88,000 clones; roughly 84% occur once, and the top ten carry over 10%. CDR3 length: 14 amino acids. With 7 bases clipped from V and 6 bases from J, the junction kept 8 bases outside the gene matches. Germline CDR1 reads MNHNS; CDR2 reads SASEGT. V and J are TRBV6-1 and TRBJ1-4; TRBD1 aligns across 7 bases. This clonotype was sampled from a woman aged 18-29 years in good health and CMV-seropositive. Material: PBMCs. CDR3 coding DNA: TGTGCCAGCATTAGACAGGGAGGAGATGAAAAACTGTTTTTT. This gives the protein CASIRQGGDEKLFF.